This TCR beta chain was obtained from a study of OX40 agonist ivuxolimab in advanced cancers. Study-level information: Three dose-escalation patients had partial responses: one with hepatocellular carcinoma and two with cutaneous melanoma.

V was shortened by 11 bases and J by 1 base, with 11 bases between the two germline ends. This CDR3 spans 12 amino acids. CDR1 is LNHDA, CDR2 SQIVND, per germline (reference sequence). Here immunoSEQ multiplex PCR was the method, and the copy in TCRdb shows in-frame clones only, minus some. The sample yields fewer than 60,000 clones, approximately 91% seen once. The chain has TRBV19 and TRBJ1-1, with D maybe TRBD1 (5 bases). Sequenced here: CD4+ or CD8+ T cells sorted from blood, sampled in a trial of the OX40 agonist ivuxolimab. The source of this sequence is an adult with an advanced solid tumor such as melanoma, head and neck, liver or kidney cancer. For the CDR3, the DNA is TGTGCCGTAGTCCAGGGGAACACTGAAGCTTTCTTT. Amino acid sequence: CAVVQGNTEAFF.